This TCR beta chain stems from a study of OX40 agonist ivuxolimab in advanced cancers. About the research overall: Intravenous ivuxolimab at 0.01 to 10 mg/kg was given to patients every 2 weeks. Patients were roughly 83% male with ages roughly 20 to 85, mean approximately 55.

Using immunoSEQ multiplex PCR, the repertoire was profiled, and TCRdb retains in-frame clones only, with some absent. In the table there are around 80,000 clones, approximately 82% of which are singletons. The V gene's germline CDR1 is SGHNT and CDR2 YYREEE (reference sequence). The trim removed 2 bases at V and 4 bases at J, leaving 4 bases unmatched. The CDR3 contains 15 residues. The source is an adult with an advanced solid tumor such as melanoma, head and neck, liver or kidney cancer. Sequencing was performed on CD4+ or CD8+ T cells sorted from blood, taken in a trial of the OX40 agonist ivuxolimab. This chain joins TRBV5-4 and TRBJ1-2, with 11 positions matching TRBD1. CDR3 coding DNA: TGTGCCAGCAGCTTTAGGACAGGGGGCACCTATGGCTACACCTTC. It is translated as CASSFRTGGTYGYTF.